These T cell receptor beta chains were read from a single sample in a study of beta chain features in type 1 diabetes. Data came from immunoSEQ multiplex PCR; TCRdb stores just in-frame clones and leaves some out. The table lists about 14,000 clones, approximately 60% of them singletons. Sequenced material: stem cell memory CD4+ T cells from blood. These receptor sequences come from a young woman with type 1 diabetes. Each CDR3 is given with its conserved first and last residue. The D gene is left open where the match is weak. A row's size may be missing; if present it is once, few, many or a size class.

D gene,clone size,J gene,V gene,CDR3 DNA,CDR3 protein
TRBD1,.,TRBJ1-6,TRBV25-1,TGTGCCAGCAGTGAGACAGGGAATACACCCCTCCACTTT,CASSETGNTPLHF
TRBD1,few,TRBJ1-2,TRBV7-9,TGTGCCAGCAGTCCGACAGGGAGTATGGATGGCTACACCTTC,CASSPTGSMDGYTF
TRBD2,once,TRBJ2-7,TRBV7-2,TGTGCCAGCAGCATCGAGCGGGGGGGGTACGAGCAGTACTTC,CASSIERGGYEQYF
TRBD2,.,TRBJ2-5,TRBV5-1,TGCGCCAGCAGCCCGGGGACTATCCAAGAGACCCAGTACTTC,CASSPGTIQETQYF
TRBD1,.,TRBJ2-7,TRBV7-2,TGTGCCAGCAGCCCTCGACAGGGAGTACGGGAGCAGTACTTC,CASSPRQGVREQYF
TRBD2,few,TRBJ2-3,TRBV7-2,TGTGCCAGCAGCGCGGAGACTAGCGGGAGATCGCAGTATTTT,CASSAETSGRSQYF
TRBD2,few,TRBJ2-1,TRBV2,TGTGCCAGCGTAACTAGCGGAGGCCATGAGCAGTTCTTC,CASVTSGGHEQFF
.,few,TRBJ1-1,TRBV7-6,TGTGCCAGCAGCTCGACACTTAACACTGAAGCTTTCTTT,CASSSTLNTEAFF
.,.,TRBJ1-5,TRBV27,TGTGCCAGCAGCAGGGACTTTTGGGAGCCCCAGCATTTT,CASSRDFWEPQHF
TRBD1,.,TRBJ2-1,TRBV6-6,TGTGCCGGCCATCGGGACAGCTCCTACAATGAGCAGTTCTTC,CAGHRDSSYNEQFF
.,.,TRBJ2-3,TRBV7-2,TGTGCCAGCAGCCCCACTAGGACTAGCACAGATACGCAGTATTTT,CASSPTRTSTDTQYF
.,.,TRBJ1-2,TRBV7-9,TGTGCCAGCAGCCAAGGCAGGGTGGGTGGCTACACCTTC,CASSQGRVGGYTF
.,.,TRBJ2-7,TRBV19,TGTGCCACCCAAGGCGGAACAAATTACGAGCAGTACTTC,CATQGGTNYEQYF
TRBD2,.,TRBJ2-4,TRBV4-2,TGTGCCAGCAGCCAAGAGGGACTAGCGGGAGGGCTAGCCAAAAACATTCAGTACTTC,CASSQEGLAGGLAKNIQYF
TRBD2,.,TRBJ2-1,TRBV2,TGTGCCAGCAGACTAGCGGGCGAGCAGTTCTTC,CASRLAGEQFF
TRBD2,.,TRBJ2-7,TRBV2,TGTGCCAGCAGCCCGGCCCCGGGGGGATACGAGCAGTACTTC,CASSPAPGGYEQYF
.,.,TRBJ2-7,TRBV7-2,TGTGCCAGCAGCTTAGCGGGGCGTTCCTACGAGCAGTACTTC,CASSLAGRSYEQYF
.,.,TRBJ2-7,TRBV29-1,TGCAGCTCCAGGGATTTCGACGAGCAGTACTTC,CSSRDFDEQYF
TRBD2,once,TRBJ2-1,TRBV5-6,TGTGCCAGCAGCCCGACGACTATAGCGGGACCCTACAATGAGCAGTTCTTC,CASSPTTIAGPYNEQFF
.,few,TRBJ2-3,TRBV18,TGTGCCAGCTCCGGACAGCTAGCAGCAAGCACAGATACGCAGTATTTT,CASSGQLAASTDTQYF
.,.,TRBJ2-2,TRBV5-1,TGCGCCAGCAGCTTGGGCAGCGGTAGTGCCGGGGAGCTGTTTTTT,CASSLGSGSAGELFF
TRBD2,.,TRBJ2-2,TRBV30,TGTGCCTGGAGCCAGCTGGGACTAGCGGACACCGGGGAGCTGTTTTTT,CAWSQLGLADTGELFF
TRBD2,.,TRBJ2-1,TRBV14,TGTGCCAGCAGCCTTTTGACTAGCGGTTCCTACAATGAGCAGTTCTTC,CASSLLTSGSYNEQFF
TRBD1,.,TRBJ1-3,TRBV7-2,TGTGCCAGCAGGCCATCGGGACAGAGCAACTCTGGAAACACCATATATTTT,CASRPSGQSNSGNTIYF
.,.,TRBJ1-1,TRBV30,TGTGCCTGGAGTCCAAACGGACTTGTGGCTTTCTTT,CAWSPNGLVAFF
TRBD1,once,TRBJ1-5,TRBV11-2,TGTGCCAGCAGCTCGGGACAGGGGGGGAATCAGCCCCAGCATTTT,CASSSGQGGNQPQHF
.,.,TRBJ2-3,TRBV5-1,TGCGCCAGCAGCCAACCGGGCACAGATACGCAGTATTTT,CASSQPGTDTQYF
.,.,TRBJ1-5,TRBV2,TGTGCCAGCAGTGACGGTATACAGCCACAGCATTTT,CASSDGIQPQHF
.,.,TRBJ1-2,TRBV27,TGTGCCAGCAGTTCACCCGGGACACTGAATGGCTACACCTTC,CASSSPGTLNGYTF
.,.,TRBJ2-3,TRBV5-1,TGCGCCAGCGAGACCGGAGGGGGGGGCACAGATACGCAGTATTTT,CASETGGGGTDTQYF
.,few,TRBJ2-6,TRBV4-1,TGCGCCAGCAGCCACGCGGACAGCTCTGGGGCCAACGTCCTGACTTTC,CASSHADSSGANVLTF
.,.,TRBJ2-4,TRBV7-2,TGTGCCAGCAGCTTAGAAATAAAAAACATTCAGTACTTC,CASSLEIKNIQYF
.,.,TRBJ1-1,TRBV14,TGTGCCAGCAGCCGGAGACAGGCCGAAAACACTGAAGCTTTCTTT,CASSRRQAENTEAFF
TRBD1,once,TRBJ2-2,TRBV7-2,TGTGCCAGCAGCGCTACCGGGACAGGGACCGGGGAGCTGTTTTTT,CASSATGTGTGELFF
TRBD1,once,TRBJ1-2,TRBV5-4,TGTGCCAGCAGCACAGGACAGGGTCCTTATGGCTACACCTTC,CASSTGQGPYGYTF
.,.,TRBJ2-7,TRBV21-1,TGTGCCAGCAGCAAAGAAGGGACAGGGGTGAGTTCCTACGAGCAGTACTTC,CASSKEGTGVSSYEQYF
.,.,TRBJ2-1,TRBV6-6,TGTGCCAGCAGTTACTCTCGGGTCTACAATGAGCAGTTCTTC,CASSYSRVYNEQFF
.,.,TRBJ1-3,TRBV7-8,TGTGCCAGCAGCTTAGGCTTCGGACAGAACTCTGGAAACACCATATATTTT,CASSLGFGQNSGNTIYF
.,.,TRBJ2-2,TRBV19,TGTGCCACCCCCAGGGGGGCTACGAACACCGGGGAGCTGTTTTTT,CATPRGATNTGELFF
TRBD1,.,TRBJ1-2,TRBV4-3,TGCGCCAGCAGCCAGGTTGGGACAGAAAAAAACTATGGCTACACCTTC,CASSQVGTEKNYGYTF
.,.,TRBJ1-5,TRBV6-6,TGTGCCAGCAGTTACTGGGAGCAGCCCCAGCATTTT,CASSYWEQPQHF
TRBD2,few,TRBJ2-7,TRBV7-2,TGTGCCAGCAGCACCGGGGGGCTAGCGGGGGCGGGGGAGCAGTACTTC,CASSTGGLAGAGEQYF
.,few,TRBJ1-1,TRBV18,TGTGCCAGCTCACCACAAGGGGTGGTGAACACTGAAGCTTTCTTT,CASSPQGVVNTEAFF
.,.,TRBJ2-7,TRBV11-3,TGTGCCAGCAGCTTAGTCGCGCAGGGGAGCTACGAGCAGTACTTC,CASSLVAQGSYEQYF
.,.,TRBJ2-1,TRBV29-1,TGCAGCGTAGGACAGCGCTCCTACAATGAGCAGTTCTTC,CSVGQRSYNEQFF
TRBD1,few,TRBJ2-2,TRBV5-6,TGTGCCAGCAGCTACAGCCCGACAGGGACGGCCGGGGAGCTGTTTTTT,CASSYSPTGTAGELFF
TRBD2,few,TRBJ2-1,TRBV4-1,TGCGCCAGCAGCCAAGTAGGTTTTGCGGGAGGGCCCTATGAGCAGTTCTTC,CASSQVGFAGGPYEQFF
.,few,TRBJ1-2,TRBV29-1,TGCAGCGTTGAGGGGGGCACCTTC,CSVEGGTF
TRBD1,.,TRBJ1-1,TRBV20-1,TGCAGTGCCCCCGACAGGGGGCAAGCTTTCTTT,CSAPDRGQAFF
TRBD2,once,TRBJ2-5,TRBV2,TGTGCCAGCAGTGGGACTAGCGGGAGAGAGACCCAGTACTTC,CASSGTSGRETQYF
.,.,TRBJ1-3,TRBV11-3,TGTGCCAGCAGCTCCACTGGAAACACCATATATTTT,CASSSTGNTIYF
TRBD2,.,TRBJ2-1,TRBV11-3,TGTGCCAGCAGCTTAGTAGCGGGAGCATACAATGAGCAGTTCTTC,CASSLVAGAYNEQFF
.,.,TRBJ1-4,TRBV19,TGTGCCAGCCTTCCCCCTTCCTCGGGTAGCGAAAAACTGTTTTTT,CASLPPSSGSEKLFF
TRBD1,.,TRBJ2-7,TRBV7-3,TGTGCCAGCAGTCCCCTGGGGACAGGGGGCGAGCAGTACTTC,CASSPLGTGGEQYF